Below, 19 T cell receptor beta chains from the same sample are listed, as sequenced in a study of blood T cell repertoires in COVID-19. Libraries were prepared by immunoSEQ multiplex PCR; TCRdb keeps only in-frame clonotypes and omits some of them. Of a few hundred thousand clones in the sample, around 92% were seen once. Sequencing was carried out using peripheral blood. Source of these receptors: a woman between 25 and 40 years old with COVID-19, enrolled during active disease.

In its sample, this clone was seen once. The V and J genes are TRBV5-4 and TRBJ1-2; possible D gene TRBD1, 5 bases. V shed 2 bases and J shed 0 bases, with 8 bases lying between them. The CDR3 extends over 14 amino acids. Germline V gene lookup returns CDR1 SGHNT and CDR2 YYREEE (reference sequence). Written as DNA, the CDR3 is TGTGCCAGCAGCTTCACAGGTTCTAACTATGGCTACACCTTC. Its protein is CASSFTGSNYGYTF.

The rearrangement joins TRBV29-1 to TRBJ2-2, with TRBD1 as a possible D gene (6 bases). Looked up from germline, CDR1 is SQVTM and CDR2 is ANQGSEA. Trimming took off 7 bases at V and 2 bases at J, with 11 bases between the two ends. The CDR3 runs 13 residues. CDR3 in amino acids: CSAGQKNTGELFF. The DNA of the CDR3 is TGCAGCGCCGGACAGAAAAACACCGGGGAGCTGTTTTTT.

The chain has TRBV2 and TRBJ2-2; D gene unclear. The germline gives CDR1 SNHLY, CDR2 FYNNEI. The V gene lost 4 bases and the J gene lost 2 bases, with 8 bases spanning the gap. The CDR3 covers 14 residues. CDR3 sequence (DNA): TGTGCCAGCAGTGGGCGAGGTAACACCGGGGAGCTGTTTTTT. This codes for CASSGRGNTGELFF.

The V call is TRBV5-1, the J call TRBJ2-3, with 7 nucleotides matching TRBD1. V dropped 7 bases and J dropped 4; count of bases not matched to a gene: 12. CDR1 is SGHRS, CDR2 YFSETQ, per germline. This CDR3 contains 15 residues. In DNA form, the CDR3 reads TGCGCCAGCTGCGTTACCCAGGGGACAGCAGATACGCAGTATTTT. It codes for CASCVTQGTADTQYF.

This chain joins TRBV7-3 and TRBJ2-7; D remains unclear. CDR1 is SGHTA, CDR2 FQGTGA, per germline. V was clipped by 4 bases and J by 6 bases, with 19 bases between them. There are 15 residues in the CDR3. The DNA for the CDR3 is TGTGCCAGCAGCTCGGATCTAGGCCCCCTGGCCGAGCAGTACTTC. Its protein product is CASSSDLGPLAEQYF. The full variable domain, with the rest looked up from reference TRBV7-3 and TRBJ2-7, is GAGVSQTPSNKVTEKGKYVELRCDPISGHTALYWYRQSLGQGPEFLIYFQGTGAADDSGLPNDRFFAVRPEGSVSTLKIQRTERGDSAVYLCASSSDLGPLAEQYFGPGTRLTVT.

V gene TRBV12-5 combines with J gene TRBJ1-4; 8 bases line up with TRBD1. The CDR3 covers 20 residues. Germline-derived CDR1 and CDR2 are LGHNT and FRNRAP. V lost 3 bases to trimming and J lost 1 base; unmatched junction nucleotides: 16. The CDR3 is CASGFSHRGQGRLTNEKLFF. CDR3 nucleotide sequence: TGTGCTAGTGGTTTCTCACACCGCGGACAGGGACGGTTAACTAATGAAAAACTGTTTTTT.

The chain couples TRBV19 to TRBJ1-4, with no clear D. CDR1 and CDR2 (germline): LNHDA, SQIVND (reference sequence). This CDR3 is built from 15 residues. Trimming stripped 4 bases from V and 3 bases from J, with 12 bases between. The CDR3 DNA reads as TGTGCCAGTAGTAGGTGGCAGTTCTCTAATGAAAAACTGTTTTTT. This codes for CASSRWQFSNEKLFF.

This chain joins TRBV5-1 and TRBJ1-2; D might be TRBD1 (5 bases). The length of the CDR3 is 14 residues. V gave up 7 bases and J gave up 6 bases, with 19 bases separating them. Looked up from germline, CDR1 is SGHRS and CDR2 is YFSETQ. The CDR3 spells CASSKTVNVDGYTF. The CDR3 DNA reads TGCGCCAGCTCCAAGACAGTAAATGTGGATGGCTACACCTTC.

The V gene is TRBV12-3 or TRBV12-4, the J gene TRBJ1-5; no clear D gene. Trimming left V 3 bases short and J 4 bases short, with 4 bases between. This CDR3 comprises 12 residues. CDR3 sequence reads: CASSFNNQPQHF. The CDR3 DNA reads as TGTGCCAGCAGTTTTAATAATCAGCCCCAGCATTTT.

In its sample, this clone was seen a few times. The chain is built from TRBV20-1 and TRBJ1-2; D not resolved. The germline V and J ends were trimmed by 6 bases and 4 bases, with 9 bases remaining between them. This CDR3 comprises 11 residues. Germline V gene sequence: CDR1 DFQATT, CDR2 SNEGSKA (reference sequence). The CDR3 DNA sequence: TGCAGTGCCGAACTACCCTATGGCTACACCTTC. Its protein is CSAELPYGYTF.

V and J are TRBV19 and TRBJ1-6, with 8 bases fitting TRBD1. The CDR3 sequence is 15 residues long. Germline CDR1 LNHDA, CDR2 SQIVND (reference sequence). J lost 6 bases, V lost 3 bases, and 4 bases had no gene match. CDR3 coding DNA: TGTGCCAGTAGTATTTTTGGGACAGGTAATTCACCCCTCCACTTT. This sequence encodes CASSIFGTGNSPLHF. The full variable domain, its missing parts supplied by reference TRBV19 and TRBJ1-6, is DGGITQSPKYLFRKEGQNVTLSCEQNLNHDAMYWYRQDPGQGLRLIYYSQIVNDFQKGDIAEGYSVSREKKESFPLTVTSAQKNPTAFYLCASSIFGTGNSPLHFGNGTRLTVT.

The V and J genes are TRBV9 and TRBJ2-1, with 14 bases fitting TRBD2. The CDR3 has 15 residues. Germline V gene sequence: CDR1 SGDLS, CDR2 YYNGEE. J lost 9 bases, V lost 3 bases, and 5 bases had no gene match. DNA of the CDR3: TGTGCCAGCAGCGGACTAGCGGGGGGGCCAGGTGAGCAGTTCTTC. This codes for CASSGLAGGPGEQFF. The full variable domain, in which reference TRBV9 and TRBJ2-1 provide the parts outside the CDR3, is DSGVTQTPKHLITATGQRVTLRCSPRSGDLSVYWYQQSLDQGLQFLIQYYNGEERAKGNILERFSAQQFPDLHSELNLSSLELGDSALYFCASSGLAGGPGEQFFGPGTRLTVL.

V usage is TRBV11-3 and J usage is TRBJ1-1; D uncertain. Per the germline V gene, CDR1 is SGHNT and CDR2 is YENEEA. Trimming stripped 2 bases from V and 0 bases from J, with 4 bases between. The CDR3 length is 13 residues. CDR3: CASSLSLNTEAFF. The CDR3 DNA reads TGTGCCAGCAGCTTATCCTTGAACACTGAAGCTTTCTTT. Full variable domain (rest looked up from reference TRBV11-3 and TRBJ1-1): EAGVVQSPRYKIIEKKQPVAFWCNPISGHNTLYWYLQNLGQGPELLIRYENEEAVDDSQLPKDRFSAERLKGVDSTLKIQPAELGDSAVYLCASSLSLNTEAFFGQGTRLTVV.

A note on this clone: Distinct nucleotide sequences in the sample also encode this CDR3. The chain couples TRBV29-1 to TRBJ1-2, with D tentatively TRBD1 (6 bases). The CDR3 runs to 11 residues. Germline V gives CDR1 SQVTM, CDR2 ANQGSEA. Deletions cut 4 bases from V and 6 bases from J, with 9 bases between. The CDR3 loop is CSVVAGDGYTF. The CDR3 DNA reads TGCAGCGTTGTAGCAGGGGATGGCTACACCTTC.

The rearrangement links TRBV3-1 (or the pseudogene TRBV3-2) to TRBJ2-7, with 10 bases fitting TRBD2. This CDR3 is built from 18 residues. Looked up from germline, CDR1 is LGHDT and CDR2 is YNNKEL (reference sequence). V lost 4 bases to trimming and J lost 7 bases; unmatched junction nucleotides: 19. CDR3 sequence reads: CASSPDRKRGGNVREQYF. For the CDR3, the DNA is TGTGCCAGCAGCCCGGATCGAAAGCGGGGGGGTAACGTAAGGGAGCAGTACTTC.

The V and J genes are TRBV2 and TRBJ1-6; maybe TRBD1 (6 bases). Trimming shortened V by 9 bases and J by 5 bases, and 14 bases separated the two germline ends. The germline CDR1 and CDR2 sequences are SNHLY and FYNNEI. CDR3 size: 14 residues. The CDR3 loop is CASHRDTHNSPLHF. CDR3 coding DNA: TGTGCCAGTCACCGGGACACTCATAATTCACCCCTCCACTTT.

The chain has TRBV3-1 (or the pseudogene TRBV3-2) and TRBJ1-4, with TRBD1 as a possible D gene (6 bases). CDR3 length: 17 amino acids. Germline V gene lookup returns CDR1 LGHDT and CDR2 YNNKEL (reference sequence). The V end lost 1 base, the J end lost 4 bases, and 16 bases lay between the germline ends. In DNA, the CDR3 is TGTGCCAGCAGCCAAGGGGTGGGGGCGATCGGTAATGAAAAACTGTTTTTT. Translation gives CASSQGVGAIGNEKLFF.

The gene calls are TRBV7-8 and TRBJ2-1; possibly TRBD1 for D (5 bases). Germline CDR1 and CDR2: SGHVS and FQNEAQ. V lost 4 bases and J lost 6, with 19 bases in between. The CDR3 runs 16 residues. The DNA for the CDR3 is TGTGCCAGCAGCTGTTTGTACCAAGACAGTCTCAATGAGCAGTTCTTC. It is translated as CASSCLYQDSLNEQFF.

The J gene is TRBJ1-4, the V gene TRBV5-5; 7 bases align to TRBD1. Germline V gene lookup returns CDR1 SGHKS and CDR2 YYEKEE (reference sequence). CDR3 size: 18 residues. Unmatched junction bases numbered 15, after V lost 4 bases and J lost 3 bases. DNA for the CDR3: TGTGCCAGCAGCCCGTTAGACAGGGCTGCTGGGGCTAATGAAAAACTGTTTTTT. Its translation: CASSPLDRAAGANEKLFF.